The T cell receptor beta chain under discussion was sequenced for a study of human T cells and chemical hapten exposure. The library tagged individual cDNA molecules with unique molecular identifiers. MiXCR, run by TCRdb on the RACE reads, gives a single entry per CDR3 protein. The sample has some 120,000 distinct CDR3 sequences, roughly 9% seen once. Time point described: healthy volunteer bleed at 2 weeks. Unfractionated whole blood yielded total RNA. Whole-study results and caveats: No alteration of TCRs above 1 in 1000 frequency was seen with DPC sensitization.

This clonotype has a handful of counts. Its antigen is not identified. Sequencing was performed on whole blood. The source of this sequence is a male donor in good health. Some clones in this sample may be carry-over from other donors' samples.

CDR3 loop: CSAQREGLYNEQFF. CDR3 DNA sequence: TGCAGTGCTCAGCGGGAGGGTTTATACAATGAGCAGTTCTTC. The chain couples TRBV20-1 to TRBJ2-1, with 10 bases aligning to TRBD2. J was trimmed by 4 bases and V by 5 bases; bases with no gene match: 5. CDR1 and CDR2 (germline): DFQATT, SNEGSKA (reference sequence). CDR3 length: 14 residues.